This entry is about one TCR beta chain. Its antigen is as yet unknown. Sequenced by immunoSEQ multiplex PCR; TCRdb stores in-frame clones only, minus some. The table includes about 85,000 clones, about 93% detected once. Every patient had relapsed following autologous stem cell transplantation, and cohorts differed in brentuximab vedotin exposure. This entry comes from a study of PD-1 blockade in classical Hodgkin lymphoma. Study findings and constraints: Excluded were patients who started nivolumab under 1 year after ASCT, a group that had lower diversity.

The CDR3 covers 15 residues. Per germline, CDR1 GTSNPN and CDR2 SVGIG (reference sequence). Trimming took 0 bases from V and 6 from J, leaving 15 bases between them. V and J are TRBV30 and TRBJ1-5, with D possibly being TRBD1 (6 bases). This material consisted of peripheral blood mononuclear cells (PBMCs), taken before the second cycle of nivolumab. The clonotype comes from a human donor with classical Hodgkin lymphoma. The CDR3 here is CAWSVDFGGTQPQHF. CDR3 bases: TGTGCCTGGAGTGTGGATTTCGGGGGCACTCAGCCCCAGCATTTT.